A single sample gave rise to the 13 T cell receptor beta chains below, sequenced in a study of shared clonotypes between healthy human individuals. CD45RO-negative, CCR7-selected cells formed the naive CD8 fraction, which excluded terminally differentiated effector memory CD45RA+ cells. Here immunoSEQ multiplex PCR was the method, and the copy in TCRdb shows in-frame clones only, minus some. Of roughly 770,000 clones listed, just over 95% are singletons. The sequenced sample consisted of naive CD8+ T cells sorted from blood. The origin of the receptors is a man between 25 and 39 years old in good health.

This clone was counted a single time. DNA for the CDR3: TGCGCCAGCAGCCAAGTAGGGACTAGCACCTACGAGCAGTACTTC. It codes for CASSQVGTSTYEQYF. This sequence joins TRBV4-1 and TRBJ2-7; TRBD2 agrees at 9 bases. Per the germline V gene, CDR1 is MGHRA and CDR2 is YSYEKL. This CDR3 has 15 amino acids. V shed 1 base and J 2 bases; nucleotides not matched to a gene: 3.

The V gene is TRBV27, the J gene TRBJ2-3; no clear D. The germline V gene encodes CDR1 MNHEY and CDR2 SMNVEV (reference sequence). This CDR3 has 16 amino acids. Between the trimmed V and J ends, which lost 2 bases and 2 bases, there was a span of 14 bases. The CDR3 region has the DNA TGTGCCAGCAGTTTAGGGATCTTGGGGTCCACAGATACGCAGTATTTT. This translates into CASSLGILGSTDTQYF.

In this sample, this clone turned up once. The V gene is TRBV11-2, the J gene TRBJ2-7; TRBD1 or TRBD2 may be the D gene (5 bases each). Germline V gene sequence: CDR1 SGHAT, CDR2 FQNNGV. V shed 5 bases and J shed 3 bases, with 20 bases lying between them. The CDR3 loop spans 16 amino acids. CDR3 nucleotides: TGTGCCAGCAGCCCCGGGGCAAGACAGCCTGACTACGAGCAGTACTTC. It yields the protein CASSPGARQPDYEQYF.

CDR3 DNA sequence: TGTGCCAGCAGTTACCTCCTAGCGGGAGTTCCGAGCACCGGGGAGCTGTTTTTT. This sequence encodes CASSYLLAGVPSTGELFF. The chain couples TRBV27 to TRBJ2-2; 10 bases fit TRBD2. V lost 4 bases to trimming and J lost 4 bases; unmatched junction nucleotides: 12. The germline gives CDR1 MNHEY, CDR2 SMNVEV (reference sequence). This CDR3 spans 18 amino acids.

The chain uses TRBV7-9 and TRBJ1-2; D unresolved. Germline loops: CDR1 SEHNR, CDR2 FQNEAQ (reference sequence). The CDR3 is 13 amino acids. V lost 2 bases, J lost 5 bases, and 9 bases lay in between. The CDR3 loop reads CASSLYAGYGYTF. The CDR3 DNA reads as TGTGCCAGCAGCTTATACGCGGGGTATGGCTACACCTTC.

This chain joins TRBV29-1 and TRBJ2-1; 7 bases match TRBD2. The V gene's germline CDR1 is SQVTM and CDR2 ANQGSEA. J lost 1 base, V lost 0 bases, and 9 bases had no gene match. The CDR3 is 17 amino acids. CDR3 sequence (DNA): TGCAGCGTTGAAGACCTCGGACTAGAGGGGTCCTACAATGAGCAGTTCTTC. Translating gives CSVEDLGLEGSYNEQFF.

This clone came up once. J is TRBJ2-7 and V is TRBV11-2; D is unclear. V lost 2 bases and J lost 6, with 14 bases in between. The CDR3 runs to 14 residues. Germline V lookup: CDR1 SGHAT, CDR2 FQNNGV. For the CDR3, the DNA is TGTGCCAGCAGCTTATTCCCAGATCCCCTCGAGCAGTACTTC. It specifies CASSLFPDPLEQYF.

This chain joins TRBV27 and TRBJ2-4; D is unclear. This CDR3 comprises 11 residues. The V and J ends lost 7 bases and 6 bases respectively, with 7 bases between them. The germline gives CDR1 MNHEY, CDR2 SMNVEV (reference sequence). The CDR3 region is CASIRGNIQYF. The CDR3 bases are TGTGCCAGCATCCGAGGAAACATTCAGTACTTC.

This chain connects TRBV27 to TRBJ2-1; D may be TRBD2 (5 bases). The germline CDR1 and CDR2 sequences are MNHEY and SMNVEV (reference sequence). The CDR3 has 15 residues. V shed 6 bases and J shed 4 bases, with 16 bases lying between them. CDR3 region: CASRMVSGLYNEQFF. CDR3 in DNA: TGTGCCAGCAGAATGGTATCGGGGTTGTACAATGAGCAGTTCTTC.

This chain joins TRBV7-6 and TRBJ2-7; D is unresolved. From germline, CDR1 is SGHVS and CDR2 FNYEAQ. V lost 0 bases, J lost 1 base, and 7 bases lay in between. The CDR3 is 14 amino acids. The CDR3, as DNA: TGTGCCAGCAGCTTAGCCTCAGCTTCCTACGAGCAGTACTTC. Amino acids: CASSLASASYEQYF.

The genes are TRBV5-1 and TRBJ2-2; 8 nucleotides agree with TRBD2. After removal of 0 bases from V and 6 bases from J, the junction contained 4 bases not matched to a gene. Germline CDR1 and CDR2: SGHRS and YFSETQ. CDR3 length equals 15 residues. CDR3 loop: CASSLAGGPAGELFF. In nucleotides, the CDR3 is TGCGCCAGCAGCTTGGCGGGAGGGCCCGCCGGGGAGCTGTTTTTT.

V and J are TRBV10-2 and TRBJ1-5; no reliable D call. Trimming removed 3 bases from V and 6 bases from J, with 9 bases in between. The V gene's germline CDR1 is WSHSY and CDR2 SAAADI. The CDR3 extends over 13 amino acids. The CDR3 nucleotides are TGCGCCAGCAGTGATCAGGTTGGTCAGCCCCAGCATTTT. Protein product: CASSDQVGQPQHF.

Note on this clone: The identical CDR3 is also encoded by other nucleotide sequences in the sample. Here the CDR3 reads CASSVGSGSYEQYF. In DNA form, the CDR3 reads TGTGCCAGCAGCGTAGGTTCGGGAAGCTACGAGCAGTACTTC. The chain links TRBV9 to TRBJ2-7; D may be TRBD2 (5 bases). The V gene's germline CDR1 is SGDLS and CDR2 YYNGEE. Trimming cost V 0 bases and J 3 bases, with 10 bases left between them. The CDR3 spans 14 residues.